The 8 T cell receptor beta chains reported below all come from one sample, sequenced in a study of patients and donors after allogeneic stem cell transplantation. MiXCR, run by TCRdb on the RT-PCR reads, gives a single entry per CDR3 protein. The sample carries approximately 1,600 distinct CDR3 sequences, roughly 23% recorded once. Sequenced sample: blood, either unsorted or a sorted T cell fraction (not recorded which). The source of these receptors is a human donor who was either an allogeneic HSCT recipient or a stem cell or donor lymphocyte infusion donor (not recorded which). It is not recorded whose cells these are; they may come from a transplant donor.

The chain's CDR3 is CAISEWRSYGYTF. The CDR3 DNA reads TGTGCCATCAGTGAGTGGCGTAGCTATGGCTACACCTTC. V is TRBV10-3 and J is TRBJ1-2; D is uncertain. The germline V gene has CDR1 ENHRY and CDR2 SYGVKD. The CDR3 consists of 13 residues. V lost 1 base, J lost 4 bases, and 7 bases lay in between.

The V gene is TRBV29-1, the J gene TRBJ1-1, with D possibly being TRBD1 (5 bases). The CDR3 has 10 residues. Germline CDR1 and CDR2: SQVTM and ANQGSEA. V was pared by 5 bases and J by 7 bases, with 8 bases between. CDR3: CSVQTGEAFF. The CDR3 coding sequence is TGCAGCGTTCAAACAGGTGAAGCTTTCTTT.

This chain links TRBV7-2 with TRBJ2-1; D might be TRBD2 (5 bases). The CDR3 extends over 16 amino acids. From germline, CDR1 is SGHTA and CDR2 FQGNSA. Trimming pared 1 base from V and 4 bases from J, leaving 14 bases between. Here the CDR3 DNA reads TGTGCCAGCAGCTTAGGCAGACGCGGAGGTTACAATGAGCAGTTCTTC. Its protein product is CASSLGRRGGYNEQFF.

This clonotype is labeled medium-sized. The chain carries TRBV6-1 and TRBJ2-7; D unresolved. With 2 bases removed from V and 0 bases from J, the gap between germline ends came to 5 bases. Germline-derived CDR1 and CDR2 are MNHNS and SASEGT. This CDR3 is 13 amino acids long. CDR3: CASSELGSYEQYF. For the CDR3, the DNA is TGTGCCAGCAGTGAATTGGGCTCCTACGAGCAGTACTTC.

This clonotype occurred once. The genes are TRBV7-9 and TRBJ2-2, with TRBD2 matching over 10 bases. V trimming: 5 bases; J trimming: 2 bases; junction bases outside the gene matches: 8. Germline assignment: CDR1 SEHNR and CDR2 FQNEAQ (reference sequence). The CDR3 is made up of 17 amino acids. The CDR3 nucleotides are TGTGCCAGCAGCCCCCATAGCGGGGGGCTTAACACCGGGGAGCTGTTTTTT. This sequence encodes CASSPHSGGLNTGELFF.

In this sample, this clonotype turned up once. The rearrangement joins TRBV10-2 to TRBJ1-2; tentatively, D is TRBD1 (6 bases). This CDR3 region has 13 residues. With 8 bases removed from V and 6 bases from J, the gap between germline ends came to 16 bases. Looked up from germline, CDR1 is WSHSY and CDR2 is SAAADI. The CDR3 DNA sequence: TGCGCCAGCCAGCGGAGACAGGAGAATGGCTACACCTTC. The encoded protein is CASQRRQENGYTF.

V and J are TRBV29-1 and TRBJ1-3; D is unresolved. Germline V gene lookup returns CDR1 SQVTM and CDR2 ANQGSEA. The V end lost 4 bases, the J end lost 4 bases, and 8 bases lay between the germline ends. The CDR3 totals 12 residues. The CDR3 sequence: CSVVTQGNTIYF. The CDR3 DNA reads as TGCAGCGTTGTCACCCAAGGAAACACCATATATTTT.

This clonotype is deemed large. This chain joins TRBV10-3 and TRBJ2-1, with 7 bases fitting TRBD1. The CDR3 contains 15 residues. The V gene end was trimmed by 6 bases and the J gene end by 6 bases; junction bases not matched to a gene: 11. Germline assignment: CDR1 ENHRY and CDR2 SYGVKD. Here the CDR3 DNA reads TGTGCCATCAGCCCACGACAGGGAAGATCCAATGAGCAGTTCTTC. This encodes CAISPRQGRSNEQFF.